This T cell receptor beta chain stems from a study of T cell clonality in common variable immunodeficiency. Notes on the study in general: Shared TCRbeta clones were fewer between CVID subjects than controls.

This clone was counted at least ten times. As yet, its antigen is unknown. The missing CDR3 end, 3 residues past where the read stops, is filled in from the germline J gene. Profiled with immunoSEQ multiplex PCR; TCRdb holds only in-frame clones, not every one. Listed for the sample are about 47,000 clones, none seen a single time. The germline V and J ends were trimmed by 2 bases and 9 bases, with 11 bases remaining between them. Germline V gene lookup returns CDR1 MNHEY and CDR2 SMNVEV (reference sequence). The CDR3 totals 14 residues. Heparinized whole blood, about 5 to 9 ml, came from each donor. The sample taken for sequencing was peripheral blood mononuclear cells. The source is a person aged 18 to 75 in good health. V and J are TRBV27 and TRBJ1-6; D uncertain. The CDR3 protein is CASSLRQAGSPLHF. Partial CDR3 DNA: TGTGCCAGCAGTTTAAGGCAGGCTGGTTCACCC.